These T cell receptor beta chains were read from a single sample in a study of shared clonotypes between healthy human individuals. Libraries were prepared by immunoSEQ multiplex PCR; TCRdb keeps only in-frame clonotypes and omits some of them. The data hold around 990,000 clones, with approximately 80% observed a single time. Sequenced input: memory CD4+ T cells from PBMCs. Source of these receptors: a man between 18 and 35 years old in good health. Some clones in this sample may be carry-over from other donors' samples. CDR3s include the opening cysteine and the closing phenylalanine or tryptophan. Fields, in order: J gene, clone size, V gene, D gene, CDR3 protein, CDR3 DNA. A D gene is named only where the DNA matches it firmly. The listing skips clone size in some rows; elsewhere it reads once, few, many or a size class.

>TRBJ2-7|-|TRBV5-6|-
CASSLFGLYEQYF
TGTGCCAGCAGCTTGTTTGGGCTCTACGAGCAGTACTTC
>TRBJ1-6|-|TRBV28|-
CASTSGNSPLHF
TGTGCCAGCACATCCGGTAACTCACCCCTCCACTTT
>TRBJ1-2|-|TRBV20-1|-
CSAANGYTF
TGCAGTGCCGCAAATGGCTACACCTTC
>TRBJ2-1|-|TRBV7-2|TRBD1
CASSPRDSNPINEQFF
TGTGCCAGCAGCCCACGGGACAGTAACCCTATCAATGAGCAGTTCTTC
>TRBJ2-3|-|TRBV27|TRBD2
CASRLAGMSTDTQYF
TGTGCCAGCAGGCTAGCGGGGATGAGCACAGATACGCAGTATTTT
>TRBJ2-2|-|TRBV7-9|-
CASSLYREAGELFF
TGTGCCAGCAGCTTATACAGGGAGGCCGGGGAGCTGTTTTTT
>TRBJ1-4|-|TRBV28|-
CASSPSTNEKLFF
TGTGCCAGCAGTCCTTCAACTAATGAAAAACTGTTTTTT
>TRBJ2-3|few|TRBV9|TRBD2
CASSARAGGADTQYF
TGTGCCAGCAGCGCCAGAGCGGGAGGCGCAGATACGCAGTATTTT
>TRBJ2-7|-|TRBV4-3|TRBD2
CASSLTSGRASYEQYF
TGCGCCAGCAGCTTAACTAGCGGGAGGGCATCCTACGAGCAGTACTTC
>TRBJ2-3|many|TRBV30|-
CAWSESTDTQYF
TGTGCCTGGAGTGAGTCCACAGATACGCAGTATTTT
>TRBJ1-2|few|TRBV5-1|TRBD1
CASSFQGQADYGYTF
TGCGCCAGCAGCTTCCAAGGACAGGCCGATTATGGCTACACCTTC
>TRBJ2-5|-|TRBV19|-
CASSTRLHQETQYF
TGTGCCAGTAGTACCAGACTACACCAAGAGACCCAGTACTTC
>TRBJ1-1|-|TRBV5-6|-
CASNAGDMNTEAFF
TGTGCCAGCAACGCGGGGGATATGAACACTGAAGCTTTCTTT
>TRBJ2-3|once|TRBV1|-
CTSSQERGLHTDTQYF
TGCACCAGCAGCCAAGAGCGGGGCCTCCACACAGATACGCAGTATTTT
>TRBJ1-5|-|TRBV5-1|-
CASSLVGADQPQHF
TGCGCCAGCAGCTTGGTTGGAGCCGACCAGCCCCAGCATTTT